These 5 T cell receptor beta chains share one sample of origin, sequenced in a study of Graves' ophthalmopathy and Graves' hyperthyroidism. Transcripts of RNA were the source for amplifying TCR beta CDR3 regions. RT-PCR was first run with HTBI primers, then multiplex PCR in a second round. TCRdb ran MiXCR on the multiplex PCR reads and lists one entry per CDR3 protein. Among 680,000 or so distinct CDR3 sequences, about 20% were seen once, and the ten largest hold around 7%. Source material: peripheral blood. The receptor source for this set is a woman aged 18 to 35 with stable Graves' hyperthyroidism. Some clones in this sample may be carry-over from other donors' samples.

This clonotype was seen repeatedly, ten times or more. The chain joins TRBV9 to TRBJ2-5; D gene ambiguous. Germline assignment: CDR1 SGDLS and CDR2 YYNGEE. The CDR3 sequence is 13 residues long. Trimming pared 4 bases from V and 5 bases from J, leaving 12 bases between. CDR3 in DNA: TGTGCCAGCAGCCAGTCCCCAGAGGAGACCCAGTACTTC. Amino acid sequence: CASSQSPEETQYF.

This clonotype was counted at least ten times. This rearrangement joins TRBV11-2 to TRBJ2-7; TRBD2 agrees at 8 bases. CDR1 and CDR2 from the germline V gene are SGHAT and FQNNGV. V was clipped by 0 bases and J by 5 bases; unmatched bases: 6. The CDR3 consists of 15 residues. CDR3 DNA: TGTGCCAGCAGCTTAGATTACGGGGGGGCAGACGAGCAGTACTTC. Residues: CASSLDYGGADEQYF.

This clonotype was counted many times. The chain couples TRBV6-2 or TRBV6-3 to TRBJ1-2; the D is unclear. The CDR3 is made up of 14 amino acids. Trimming shortened V by 6 bases and J by 4 bases, and 15 bases separated the two germline ends. Germline V CDR1 and CDR2: MNHEY, SVGEGT. DNA of the CDR3: TGTGCCAGCAGCCTGGCAGAATCATTCTATGGCTACACCTTC. Its protein product is CASSLAESFYGYTF.

This chain uses TRBV4-2 with TRBJ2-7; D is uncertain. Germline V gene lookup returns CDR1 LGHNA and CDR2 YNFKEQ. V was pared by 2 bases and J by 2 bases, with 10 bases between. CDR3 length: 14 amino acids. Here the CDR3 DNA reads TGTGCCAGCAGCCAAAACCTGAGCCCCTACGAGCAGTACTTC. Encoded protein: CASSQNLSPYEQYF.

This clonotype was observed many times. The gene calls are TRBV6-5 and TRBJ2-5; D is uncertain. The V gene's germline CDR1 is MNHEY and CDR2 SVGAGI. Between the trimmed V and J ends, which lost 2 bases and 6 bases, there was a span of 7 bases. CDR3 length: 12 amino acids. CDR3 nucleotide sequence: TGTGCCAGCAGTTACATTGGGAAGACCCAGTACTTC. Translated, it gives CASSYIGKTQYF.